This TCR beta chain was observed in a study of vaccination effects on CD4 cells after COVID-19. A remark on this clone: What it binds is unknown.

Sequencing in the ViraFEST assay came after antigen-specific CD4+ T cells had been expanded with viral peptide pools, which were used to stimulate PBMC. Isolation of CD4+ T cells took place after 10 days of culture. Subjects were given two BNT162b2 or mRNA-1273 vaccine doses. The culture medium for 1.5 million to 2.5 million PBMC per well included around 10 IU/ml IL-2 and around 10 ug/ml peptides. CDR1 PRHDT and CDR2 FYEKMQ come from the germline V gene (reference sequence). J was trimmed by 2 bases and V by 0 bases; bases with no gene match: 7. The CDR3 runs 18 residues. Clones were read by immunoSEQ multiplex PCR, and TCRdb kept only the in-frame ones, dropping some. Among tens of thousands of clones listed, approximately 77% were seen once.

The source material was CD4+ T cells from PBMCs cultured with HCoV-NL63 spike peptides, sampled after COVID-19 vaccination. The V call is TRBV13, the J call TRBJ2-1; 10 bases match TRBD2. The receptor's source is a human donor who received a COVID-19 vaccine. The CDR3 region has the DNA TGTGCCAGCAGCTTAGGCCTAGCGGGAGTACATCCCTACAATGAGCAGTTCTTC. Its translation is CASSLGLAGVHPYNEQFF.